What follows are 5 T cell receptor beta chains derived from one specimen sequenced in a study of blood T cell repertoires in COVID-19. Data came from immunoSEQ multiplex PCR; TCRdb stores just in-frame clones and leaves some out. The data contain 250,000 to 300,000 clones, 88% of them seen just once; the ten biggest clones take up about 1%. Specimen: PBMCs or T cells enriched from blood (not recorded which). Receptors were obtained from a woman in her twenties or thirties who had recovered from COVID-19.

CDR3 protein: CASSRRLPRGTTGELFF. The CDR3, as DNA: TGTGCCAGCAGCCGACGACTTCCCCGGGGGACCACCGGGGAGCTGTTTTTT. This rearrangement joins TRBV14 to TRBJ2-2, with D perhaps TRBD2 (6 bases). The ends were cut back, 4 bases at V and 4 bases at J, with 19 bases in the middle. Germline CDR1 SGHDN, CDR2 FVKESK. This CDR3 has 17 amino acids.

The CDR3 protein is CASSLAGTGGNEQYF. DNA for the CDR3: TGTGCCAGCAGCTTAGCGGGGACAGGGGGTAACGAGCAGTACTTC. This rearrangement joins TRBV11-2 to TRBJ2-7; 11 bases agree with TRBD1. Trimming removed 1 base from V and 5 bases from J; junction bases left unmatched: 4. From germline, CDR1 is SGHAT and CDR2 FQNNGV. The CDR3 sequence is 15 residues long.

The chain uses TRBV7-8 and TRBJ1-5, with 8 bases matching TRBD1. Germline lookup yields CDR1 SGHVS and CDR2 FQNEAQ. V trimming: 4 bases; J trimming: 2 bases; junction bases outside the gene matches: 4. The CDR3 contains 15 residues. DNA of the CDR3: TGTGCCAGCAGCTCGACAGGGGTTGGCAATCAGCCCCAGCATTTT. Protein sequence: CASSSTGVGNQPQHF.

The chain's CDR3 is CASSLTLGAGVNTGELFF. The CDR3 DNA is TGTGCCAGCAGCTTAACCCTCGGGGCGGGGGTGAACACCGGGGAGCTGTTTTTT. The chain couples TRBV7-3 to TRBJ2-2, with 7 bases matching TRBD2. V shed 0 bases, J shed 1 base, and the junction held 8 bases outside the gene matches. This CDR3 is 18 amino acids long. Germline V lookup: CDR1 SGHTA, CDR2 FQGTGA.

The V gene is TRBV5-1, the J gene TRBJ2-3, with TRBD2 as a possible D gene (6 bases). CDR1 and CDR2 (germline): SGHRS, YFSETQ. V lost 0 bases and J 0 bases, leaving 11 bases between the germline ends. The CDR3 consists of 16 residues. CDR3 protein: CASSLDPGRSTDTQYF. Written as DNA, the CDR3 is TGCGCCAGCAGCTTGGATCCCGGGAGAAGCACAGATACGCAGTATTTT.